A single sample gave rise to the 25 T cell receptor beta chains below, sequenced in a study of cytotoxic CD8 clonotypes in ibrutinib-treated CLL. Sequencing used immunoSEQ multiplex PCR; TCRdb keeps in-frame clones, though not all of them. The table records tens of thousands of clones, about 75% of them present only once. Material: PBMCs, obtained after 24 months of ibrutinib treatment. These receptors were collected from a human donor with chronic lymphocytic leukemia.

In its sample, this clone was seen a few times. The chain has TRBV29-1 and TRBJ1-2, with D perhaps TRBD1 (5 bases). The V gene's germline CDR1 is SQVTM and CDR2 ANQGSEA. Trimming took off 6 bases at V and 2 bases at J, with 10 bases between the two ends. This CDR3 is built from 12 residues. This CDR3 is CSVGTGNYGYTF. CDR3 coding DNA: TGCAGCGTGGGGACCGGCAACTATGGCTACACCTTC.

This chain links TRBV10-1 with TRBJ1-3, with 10 positions matching TRBD1. V shed 2 bases and J 3 bases; nucleotides not matched to a gene: 1. CDR3 length: 15 amino acids. Germline V lookup: CDR1 WNHNN, CDR2 SYGVQD (reference sequence). DNA of the CDR3: TGCGCCAGCAGTGAGGACAGGGGGCTTGGAAACACCATATATTTT. Translation: CASSEDRGLGNTIYF.

This clone showed up just a few times. J is TRBJ1-4 and V is TRBV5-6; 9 bases fit TRBD1. This CDR3 spans 15 amino acids. V shed 3 bases, J shed 3 bases, and the junction held 3 bases outside the gene matches. Germline V lookup: CDR1 SGHDT, CDR2 YYEEEE. In DNA form, the CDR3 reads TGTGCCAGCAGCTACCGGACAGGGGCTAATGAAAAACTGTTTTTT. It yields the protein CASSYRTGANEKLFF.

This clone was observed a few times. This chain joins TRBV5-1 and TRBJ2-3; TRBD1 matches at 7 bases. V lost 4 bases and J lost 6; bases outside the gene matches: 5. CDR3 size: 13 residues. CDR1 SGHRS and CDR2 YFSETQ come from the germline V gene. CDR3 region: CASSQDRADTQYF. The DNA for the CDR3 is TGCGCCAGCAGCCAAGACAGGGCTGATACGCAGTATTTT.

The chain uses TRBV5-1 and TRBJ1-2; no firm D call. V was cut by 1 base and J by 6 bases, with 13 bases left in between. The length of the CDR3 is 14 residues. The germline gives CDR1 SGHRS, CDR2 YFSETQ. The CDR3 region has the DNA TGCGCCAGCAGCTTGCTCGCCGGCGCGGATGGCTACACCTTC. Its protein is CASSLLAGADGYTF.

The chain couples TRBV4-1 to TRBJ2-5; a weak D match, TRBD2 (5 bases). The CDR3 has 15 amino acids. Germline values: CDR1 MGHRA, CDR2 YSYEKL. The V and J ends lost 0 bases and 0 bases respectively, with 8 bases between them. CDR3: CASSQDLGDQETQYF. The CDR3 DNA follows: TGCGCCAGCAGCCAAGATTTGGGAGACCAAGAGACCCAGTACTTC.

This clone occurred a few times. The chain combines TRBV5-4 with TRBJ1-2, with 7 positions matching TRBD1. The CDR3 has 15 residues. From germline, CDR1 is SGHNT and CDR2 YYREEE (reference sequence). The V gene end was trimmed by 3 bases and the J gene end by 1 base; junction bases not matched to a gene: 6. The CDR3 DNA sequence: TGTGCCAGCAGCTCTGGGACAGACCTTAACTATGGCTACACCTTC. The encoded protein is CASSSGTDLNYGYTF. The whole variable domain, filled in from reference TRBV5-4 and TRBJ1-2, reads ETGVTQSPTHLIKTRGQQVTLRCSSQSGHNTVSWYQQALGQGPQFIFQYYREEENGRGNFPPRFSGLQFPNYSSELNVNALELDDSALYLCASSSGTDLNYGYTFGSGTRLTVV.

This clone came up a few times. V and J are TRBV5-4 and TRBJ2-2; 7 bases are a match to TRBD2. The V and J ends lost 4 bases and 5 bases, in that order; junction bases with no gene match: 8. CDR1 is SGHNT and CDR2 is YYREEE in the germline V gene (reference sequence). The CDR3 spans 15 residues. CDR3 in amino acids: CASSPGGGHTGELFF. In nucleotides, the CDR3 is TGTGCCAGCAGCCCGGGGGGAGGGCATACCGGGGAGCTGTTTTTT.

The chain combines TRBV19 with TRBJ1-1; the D is unclear. The length of the CDR3 is 13 residues. V was shortened by 4 bases and J by 5 bases, with 11 bases between the two germline ends. Looked up from germline, CDR1 is LNHDA and CDR2 is SQIVND (reference sequence). The CDR3 spells CASSTKARTEAFF. The CDR3 DNA reads TGTGCCAGTAGTACGAAGGCTAGGACTGAAGCTTTCTTT.

The V and J genes are TRBV19 and TRBJ2-7; 8 positions agree with TRBD1. V shed 3 bases, J shed 7 bases, and the junction held 8 bases outside the gene matches. This CDR3 is 14 amino acids long. Germline values: CDR1 LNHDA, CDR2 SQIVND (reference sequence). CDR3 coding DNA: TGTGCCAGTAGTATTGACAGGGGTCTCGGTGAGCAGTACTTC. It encodes CASSIDRGLGEQYF.

The gene calls are TRBV18 and TRBJ1-6; TRBD1 aligns across 8 bases. The CDR3 is 16 amino acids. V was pared by 3 bases and J by 9 bases, with 10 bases of the junction left unmatched. The V gene's germline CDR1 is KGHSH and CDR2 LQKENI. The DNA of the CDR3 is TGTGCCAGCTCACCGAACCTACGCCAGGGGGCTTCACCCCTCCACTTT. Residues: CASSPNLRQGASPLHF. Together with reference TRBV18 and TRBJ1-6, the CDR3 gives the full variable domain: NAGVMQNPRHLVRRRGQEARLRCSPMKGHSHVYWYRQLPEEGLKFMVYLQKENIIDESGMPKERFSAEFPKEGPSILRIQQVVRGDSAAYFCASSPNLRQGASPLHFGNGTRLTVT.

There are a few counts of this clone. The genes are TRBV11-2 and TRBJ2-3; D possibly corresponds to TRBD2 (5 bases). The CDR3 sequence is 13 residues long. The germline gives CDR1 SGHAT, CDR2 FQNNGV. The ends were cut back, 4 bases at V and 3 bases at J, with 8 bases in the middle. CDR3 DNA: TGTGCCAGCAGCTCCGGGATTACAGATACGCAGTATTTT. This gives the protein CASSSGITDTQYF.

The genes are TRBV18 and TRBJ1-5; D gene ambiguous. CDR1 is KGHSH and CDR2 is LQKENI in the germline V gene. The CDR3 is 13 amino acids. Deletions cut 2 bases from V and 4 bases from J, with 6 bases between. The CDR3 coding sequence is TGTGCCAGCTCACCAGATGAGAATCAGCCCCAGCATTTT. Protein: CASSPDENQPQHF.

This rearrangement joins TRBV27 to TRBJ2-4; the D gene is possibly TRBD2 (5 bases). The CDR3 runs 15 residues. The germline V and J ends were trimmed by 5 bases and 0 bases, with 11 bases remaining between them. Germline V gene sequence: CDR1 MNHEY, CDR2 SMNVEV (reference sequence). The CDR3 loop reads CASSLGVQAKNIQYF. CDR3 DNA: TGTGCCAGCAGTCTGGGAGTGCAAGCCAAAAACATTCAGTACTTC.

This sequence joins TRBV7-9 and TRBJ1-1; D may be TRBD1 (6 bases). Germline V CDR1 and CDR2: SEHNR, FQNEAQ (reference sequence). Trimming removed 5 bases at V and 5 bases at J, with 15 bases between. This CDR3 has 14 residues. Here the CDR3 reads CASSRGGAETEAFF. The CDR3 DNA follows: TGTGCCAGCAGCCGCGGGGGGGCTGAAACTGAAGCTTTCTTT.

The V and J genes are TRBV5-1 and TRBJ1-4; D unresolved. The ends were cut back, 4 bases at V and 0 bases at J, with 13 bases in the middle. CDR1 is SGHRS, CDR2 YFSETQ, per germline. CDR3 length equals 16 residues. The CDR3 DNA reads as TGCGCCAGCAGCCTCTTCAATACGGCAACTAATGAAAAACTGTTTTTT. Protein: CASSLFNTATNEKLFF.

The chain carries TRBV5-4 and TRBJ2-7; the match to TRBD2 covers 7 bases. Germline values: CDR1 SGHNT, CDR2 YYREEE (reference sequence). The length of the CDR3 is 13 residues. V was clipped by 2 bases and J by 7 bases; unmatched bases: 6. CDR3 in DNA: TGTGCCAGCAGCTTAGATCCGGGGGGAGAGCAGTACTTC. This sequence encodes CASSLDPGGEQYF.

This chain joins TRBV10-1 and TRBJ2-2, with D possibly matching TRBD1 (5 bases). The length of the CDR3 is 17 residues. Germline CDR1 reads WNHNN; CDR2 reads SYGVQD (reference sequence). The V and J ends lost 0 bases and 0 bases respectively, with 11 bases between them. For the CDR3, the DNA is TGCGCCAGCAGTGAGTCGATAGGGGCTTCGAACACCGGGGAGCTGTTTTTT. Translated: CASSESIGASNTGELFF.

By share, this clone ranks as medium-sized. The chain combines TRBV5-4 with TRBJ1-2, with 7 bases fitting TRBD1. CDR3 length: 13 amino acids. V shed 2 bases and J 7 bases; nucleotides not matched to a gene: 5. Germline CDR1 and CDR2: SGHNT and YYREEE (reference sequence). The CDR3 region has the DNA TGTGCCAGCAGCTTAAAGGGGGCGCTTGGCTACACCTTC. Its protein is CASSLKGALGYTF.

This clone was counted between two and nine times. Other DNA sequences within the sample encode an identical CDR3. The rearrangement joins TRBV29-1 to TRBJ1-4, with 10 bases matching TRBD1. Germline CDR1 SQVTM, CDR2 ANQGSEA. CDR3 length: 12 amino acids. The trim removed 6 bases at V and 5 bases at J, leaving 0 bases unmatched. The CDR3 is CSVGQGNEKLFF. Written as DNA, the CDR3 is TGCAGCGTGGGACAGGGGAATGAAAAACTGTTTTTT. The full variable domain, with the rest looked up from reference TRBV29-1 and TRBJ1-4, is SAVISQKPSRDICQRGTSLTIQCQVDSQVTMMFWYRQQPGQSLTLIATANQGSEATYESGFVIDKFPISRPNLTFSTLTVSNMSPEDSSIYLCSVGQGNEKLFFGSGTQLSVL.

A note on this clone: The sample contains more than one DNA sequence encoding this CDR3. The genes are TRBV4-2 and TRBJ1-2; no clear D. V was cut by 0 bases and J by 5 bases, with 10 bases left in between. The CDR3 is 14 amino acids. The germline gives CDR1 LGHNA, CDR2 YNFKEQ. The CDR3 DNA sequence: TGTGCCAGCAGCCAAGACAGGACGGCTTATGGCTACACCTTC. This translates into CASSQDRTAYGYTF.

This rearrangement joins TRBV4-1 to TRBJ1-2, with a possible D match to TRBD1 (6 bases). V lost 2 bases and J lost 4, with 11 bases in between. CDR3 length: 14 residues. Germline CDR1 MGHRA, CDR2 YSYEKL. The CDR3 spells CASSQLGAGYGYTF. CDR3 sequence (DNA): TGCGCCAGCAGCCAACTGGGGGCTGGCTATGGCTACACCTTC.

This clone was counted only a few times. The V call is TRBV7-9, the J call TRBJ1-1; D remains unclear. Trimming shortened V by 5 bases and J by 7 bases, and 11 bases separated the two germline ends. The CDR3 consists of 12 residues. Germline V gene data show CDR1 as SEHNR and CDR2 as FQNEAQ (reference sequence). DNA for the CDR3: TGTGCCAGCAGCCCCTCAACCGTTGAAGCTTTCTTT. This sequence encodes CASSPSTVEAFF.

This clone was observed a handful of times. The chain employs TRBV29-1 and TRBJ1-2; D gene ambiguous. The CDR3 covers 11 residues. CDR1 and CDR2 (germline): SQVTM, ANQGSEA. V was trimmed by 5 bases and J by 6 bases, leaving 10 bases between them. The CDR3 loop is CSVHEKNGYTF. The CDR3 region has the DNA TGCAGCGTTCATGAAAAGAATGGCTACACCTTC.

The rearrangement links TRBV11-2 to TRBJ2-5; TRBD2 matches at 8 bases. CDR1 and CDR2 (germline): SGHAT, FQNNGV. Trimming took 5 bases from V and 4 from J; bases not matched to a gene: 9. CDR3 length: 15 residues. CDR3 nucleotide sequence: TGTGCCAGCAGCGCATTCGGGGGGGCTGCAGAGACCCAGTACTTC. This gives the protein CASSAFGGAAETQYF.